One T cell receptor beta chain is described in this entry. Being one base from a much bigger clone, this may be a read error. This sample was included in a study of tumor-infiltrating lymphocytes in primary liver carcinoma. Study at large: Patients of both sexes were 30 to 69 years old.

Trimming took off 1 base at V and 2 bases at J, with 12 bases between the two ends. Germline CDR1 and CDR2: MNHEY and SVGAGI. The CDR3 has 17 residues. Starting material of 500 to 600 ng total RNA yielded TCR beta cDNA via a constant-region primer. Sequencing libraries for TCR beta derived from three nested multiplex PCR rounds that used slightly modified ARM-PCR. The first two PCR rounds used TRBV1-TRBV30 primers with a Cbeta primer, roughly 10 cycles each. One entry per CDR3 protein, called by TCRdb with MiXCR from the multiplex PCR reads. This sample has 310,000 or so distinct CDR3 sequences, with almost 60% found just once. Germline DNA was also extracted, and blood RNA derived from unsorted whole blood. It was before surgery that approximately 4 milliliters of peripheral blood were collected.

Sequencing was carried out using peripheral blood. This TCR derives from a young woman with primary liver carcinoma and hepatitis B virus infection. The J gene is TRBJ2-6, the V gene TRBV6-5; maybe TRBD1 (6 bases). CDR3 in amino acids: CASSYWGHQAGANVLTF. CDR3 sequence (DNA): TGTGCCAGCAGTTACTGGGGACATCAAGCTGGGGCCAACGTCCTGACTTTC.